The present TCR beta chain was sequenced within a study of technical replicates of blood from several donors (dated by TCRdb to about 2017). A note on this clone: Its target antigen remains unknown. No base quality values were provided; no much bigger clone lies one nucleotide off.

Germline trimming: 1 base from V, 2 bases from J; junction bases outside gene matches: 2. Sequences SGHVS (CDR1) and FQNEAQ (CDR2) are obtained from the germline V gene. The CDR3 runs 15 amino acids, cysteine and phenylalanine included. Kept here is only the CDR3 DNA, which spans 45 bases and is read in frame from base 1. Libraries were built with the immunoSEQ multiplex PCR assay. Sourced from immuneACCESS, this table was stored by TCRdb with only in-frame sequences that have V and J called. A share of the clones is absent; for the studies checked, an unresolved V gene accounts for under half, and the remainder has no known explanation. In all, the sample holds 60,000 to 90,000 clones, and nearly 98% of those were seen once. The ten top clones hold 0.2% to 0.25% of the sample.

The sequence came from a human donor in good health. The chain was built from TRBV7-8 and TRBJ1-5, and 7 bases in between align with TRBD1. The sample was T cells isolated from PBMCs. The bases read TGTGCCAGCAGCTTAGTCGGGACAGGCAATCAGCCCCAGCATTTT. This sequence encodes CASSLVGTGNQPQHF.